This TCR beta chain was sequenced during a study of CD8 T cells in Susac syndrome. The CDR3 runs 15 residues. In germline, CDR1 is KGHSH, CDR2 LQKENI. The V segment lost 2 bases and the J segment 4 bases; nucleotides outside the gene matches: 4. Controls comprised healthy donors matched for age and sex. TEMRA cells were enriched by FACS, and CD4+ and CD8+ T cells were negatively isolated. This clonotype was seen a few times. A quantity of roughly 0.5 to 1 ug RNA underwent reverse transcription using random hexamers. TCRdb used MiXCR to reprocess the immunoSEQ multiplex PCR reads, holding one entry per CDR3 protein. The top ten hold more than 0.095% of the sample, which has more than 85,000 distinct CDR3 sequences, 95% to 98% seen once.

The specimen sequenced was CD4+ T cells from PBMCs. V and J are TRBV18 and TRBJ1-5, with 8 bases that match TRBD1. This TCR was recovered from a human donor in good health. The CDR3 coding sequence is TGTGCCAGCTCACCAGGGACAGGAGGGAATCAGCCCCAGCATTTT. Its protein product is CASSPGTGGNQPQHF.